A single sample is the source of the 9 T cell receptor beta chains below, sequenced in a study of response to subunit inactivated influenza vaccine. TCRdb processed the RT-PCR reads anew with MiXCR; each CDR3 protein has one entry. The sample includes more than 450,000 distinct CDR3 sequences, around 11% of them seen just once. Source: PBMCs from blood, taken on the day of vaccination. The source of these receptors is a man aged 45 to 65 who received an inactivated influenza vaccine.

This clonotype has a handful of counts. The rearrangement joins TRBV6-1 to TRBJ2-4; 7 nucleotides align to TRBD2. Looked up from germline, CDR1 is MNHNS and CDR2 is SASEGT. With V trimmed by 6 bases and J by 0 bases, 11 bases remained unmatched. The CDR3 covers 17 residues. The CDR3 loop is CASSPTPGGLAKNIQYF. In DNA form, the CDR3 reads TGTGCCAGCAGCCCCACCCCGGGAGGACTAGCCAAAAACATTCAGTACTTC.

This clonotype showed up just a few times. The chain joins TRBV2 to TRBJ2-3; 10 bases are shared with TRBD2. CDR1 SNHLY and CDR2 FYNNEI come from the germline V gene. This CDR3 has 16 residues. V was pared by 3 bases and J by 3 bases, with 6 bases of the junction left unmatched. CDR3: CASSEGGTSVTDTQYF. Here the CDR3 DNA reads TGTGCCAGCAGTGAGGGTGGGACTAGCGTAACAGATACGCAGTATTTT. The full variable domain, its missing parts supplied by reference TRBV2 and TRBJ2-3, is EPEVTQTPSHQVTQMGQEVILRCVPISNHLYFYWYRQILGQKVEFLVSFYNNEISEKSEIFDDQFSVERPDGSNFTLKIRSTKLEDSAMYFCASSEGGTSVTDTQYFGPGTRLTVL.

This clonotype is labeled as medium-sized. CDR3 DNA: TGTGCCAGCAGCTTAGGGACGGGAGTAGAGCTGTTTTTT. Translating it yields CASSLGTGVELFF. The rearrangement links TRBV7-2 to TRBJ2-2, with D tentatively TRBD2 (6 bases). V was shortened by 1 base and J by 11 bases, with 11 bases between the two germline ends. The germline V gene encodes CDR1 SGHTA and CDR2 FQGNSA. The CDR3 loop spans 13 amino acids.

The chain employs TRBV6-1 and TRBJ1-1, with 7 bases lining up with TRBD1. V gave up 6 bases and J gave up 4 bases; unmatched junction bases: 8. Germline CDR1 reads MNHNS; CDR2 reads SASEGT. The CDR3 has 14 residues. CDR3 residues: CASRPGQKGTEAFF. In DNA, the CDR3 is TGTGCCAGCAGACCGGGACAGAAAGGCACTGAAGCTTTCTTT.

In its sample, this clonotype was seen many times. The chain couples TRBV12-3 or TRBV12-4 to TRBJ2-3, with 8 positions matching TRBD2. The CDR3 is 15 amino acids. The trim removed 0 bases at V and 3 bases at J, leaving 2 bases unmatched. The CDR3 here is CASSLAPGGTDTQYF. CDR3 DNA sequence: TGTGCCAGCAGTTTAGCGCCGGGGGGGACAGATACGCAGTATTTT.

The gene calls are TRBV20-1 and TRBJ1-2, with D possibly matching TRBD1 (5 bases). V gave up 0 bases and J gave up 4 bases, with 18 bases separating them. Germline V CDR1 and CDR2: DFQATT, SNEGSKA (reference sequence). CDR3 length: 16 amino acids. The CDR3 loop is CSARELGQELTYGYTF. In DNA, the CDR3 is TGCAGTGCTAGAGAGTTGGGGCAGGAGCTAACCTATGGCTACACCTTC.

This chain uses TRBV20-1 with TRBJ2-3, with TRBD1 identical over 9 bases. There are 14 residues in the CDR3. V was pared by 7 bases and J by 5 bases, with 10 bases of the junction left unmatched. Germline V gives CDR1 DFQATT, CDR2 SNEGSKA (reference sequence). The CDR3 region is CSVAHRGPEDTQYF. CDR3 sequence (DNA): TGCAGTGTAGCTCACAGGGGGCCTGAAGATACGCAGTATTTT.

In nucleotides, the CDR3 is TGTGCCAGCAGTCTGACGGGACTAGCGGATAGCTCCTACGAGCAGTACTTC. Translating it yields CASSLTGLADSSYEQYF. This chain links TRBV5-6 with TRBJ2-7, with 11 positions matching TRBD2. CDR1 and CDR2 (germline): SGHDT, YYEEEE. V shed 5 bases and J 0 bases; nucleotides not matched to a gene: 10. This CDR3 region has 17 residues. Complete variable domain (other parts from reference TRBV5-6 and TRBJ2-7): DAGVTQSPTHLIKTRGQQVTLRCSPKSGHDTVSWYQQALGQGPQFIFQYYEEEERQRGNFPDRFSGHQFPNYSSELNVNALLLGDSALYLCASSLTGLADSSYEQYFGPGTRLTVT.

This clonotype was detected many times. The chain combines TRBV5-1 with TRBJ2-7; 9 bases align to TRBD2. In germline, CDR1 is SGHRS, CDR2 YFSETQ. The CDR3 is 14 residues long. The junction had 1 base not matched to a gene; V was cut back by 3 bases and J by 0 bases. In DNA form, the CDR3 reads TGCGCCAGCAGCTCGACTAGCGGCTCCTACGAGCAGTACTTC. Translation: CASSSTSGSYEQYF.